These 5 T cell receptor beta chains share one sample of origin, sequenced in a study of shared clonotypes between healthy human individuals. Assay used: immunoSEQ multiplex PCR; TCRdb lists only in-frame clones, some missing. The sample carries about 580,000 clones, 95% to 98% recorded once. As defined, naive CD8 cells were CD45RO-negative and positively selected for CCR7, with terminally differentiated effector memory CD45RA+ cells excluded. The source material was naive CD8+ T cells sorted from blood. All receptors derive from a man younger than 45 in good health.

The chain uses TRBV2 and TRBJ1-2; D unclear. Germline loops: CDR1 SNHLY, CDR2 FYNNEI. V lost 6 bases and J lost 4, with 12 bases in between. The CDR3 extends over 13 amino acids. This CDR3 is CASRISLGYGYTF. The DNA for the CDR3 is TGTGCCAGCAGGATTAGCCTGGGCTATGGCTACACCTTC.

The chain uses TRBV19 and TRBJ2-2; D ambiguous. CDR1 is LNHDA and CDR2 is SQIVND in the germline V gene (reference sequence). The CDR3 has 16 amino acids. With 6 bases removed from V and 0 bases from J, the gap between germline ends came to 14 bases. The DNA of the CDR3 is TGTGCCAGTAGATGGCCGGTCGGATCGAACACCGGGGAGCTGTTTTTT. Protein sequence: CASRWPVGSNTGELFF. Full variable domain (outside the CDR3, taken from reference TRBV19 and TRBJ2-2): DGGITQSPKYLFRKEGQNVTLSCEQNLNHDAMYWYRQDPGQGLRLIYYSQIVNDFQKGDIAEGYSVSREKKESFPLTVTSAQKNPTAFYLCASRWPVGSNTGELFFGEGSRLTVL.

CDR3 in amino acids: CASSQSRNNEQFF. The CDR3 DNA sequence: TGTGCCAGCAGCCAATCGCGGAACAATGAGCAGTTCTTC. This rearrangement joins TRBV14 to TRBJ2-1; D ambiguous. CDR3 length: 13 residues. CDR1 is SGHDN and CDR2 is FVKESK in the germline V gene. V was pared by 2 bases and J by 5 bases, with 7 bases between.

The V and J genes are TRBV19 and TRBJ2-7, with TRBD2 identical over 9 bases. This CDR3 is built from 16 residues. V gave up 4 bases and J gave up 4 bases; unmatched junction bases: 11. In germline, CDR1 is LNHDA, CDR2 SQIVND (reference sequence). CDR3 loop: CASSTRGSGSGYEQYF. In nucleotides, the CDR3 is TGTGCCAGTAGTACCCGGGGTAGCGGGAGTGGGTACGAGCAGTACTTC.

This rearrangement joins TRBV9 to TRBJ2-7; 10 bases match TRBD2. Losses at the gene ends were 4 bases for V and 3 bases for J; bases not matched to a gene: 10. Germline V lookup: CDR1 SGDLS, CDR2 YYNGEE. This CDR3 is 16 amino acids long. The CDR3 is CASSPRSSGRSYEQYF. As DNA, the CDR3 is TGTGCCAGCAGCCCCCGAAGTAGCGGGAGGAGCTACGAGCAGTACTTC.